Listed below are T cell receptor beta chains from one sample, sequenced in a study of cytomegalovirus exposure and HLA in healthy donors. Here immunoSEQ multiplex PCR was the method, and the copy in TCRdb shows in-frame clones only, minus some. This sample carries 65,000 to 80,000 clones, 70% to 85% of them seen once, and the ten largest clones take 9.1%. Material: PBMCs. The receptors were sampled from a man aged 40-49 years in good health and CMV-seropositive. Each CDR3 is given with its conserved first and last residue. A D gene is named only where the DNA matches it firmly. Some rows mark clone size as missing; the rest say once, few, many or name a class of expanded clone.

TGCGCCAGCAGCTTGGGAAGCGTGGAGACCCAGTACTTC	CASSLGSVETQYF	.	TRBJ2-5	.	13	TRBV5-1
TGTGCCAGCAGTGTGGAGCAGGGAGGTCCTGATACGCAGTATTTT	CASSVEQGGPDTQYF	.	TRBJ2-3	.	15	TRBV6-4
TGTGCCAGCAGCAGGGACAGCTACGAGCAGTACTTC	CASSRDSYEQYF	TRBD1	TRBJ2-7	.	12	TRBV5-4
TGTGCCTGGAGTGCGGGAGCCGCCTCTGGGGCCAACGTCCTGACTTTC	CAWSAGAASGANVLTF	.	TRBJ2-6	.	16	TRBV30
TGTGCCTGGAGTGGCGGGACAGGGGACAATCAGCCCCAGCATTTT	CAWSGGTGDNQPQHF	TRBD1	TRBJ1-5	.	15	TRBV30
TGTGCCAGCAGCTTGGAGTACAGGGGCCACGAGCAGTACTTC	CASSLEYRGHEQYF	TRBD1	TRBJ2-7	.	14	TRBV7-9
TGTGCCAGCACCACGGACACTGAAGCTTTCTTT	CASTTDTEAFF	.	TRBJ1-1	.	11	TRBV7-2
TGTGCCAGCAGCCAAGGGCCTAGCGGGGGGGCAGATACGCAGTATTTT	CASSQGPSGGADTQYF	TRBD2	TRBJ2-3	few	16	TRBV4-2
TGTGCCAGCAGCCGTCAGTTCTCTGGAAACACCATATATTTT	CASSRQFSGNTIYF	.	TRBJ1-3	.	14	TRBV9
TGCGCCAGCAGCTACCCAGGCACCTACGAGCAGTACTTC	CASSYPGTYEQYF	.	TRBJ2-7	few	13	TRBV5-1
TGTGCCTGGGGAGGACGGGCCCTTAACTATGGCTACACCTTC	CAWGGRALNYGYTF	.	TRBJ1-2	.	14	TRBV30
TGTGCCGTAACCGGGACAGACGATTCTGGGGCCAACGTCCTGACTTTC	CAVTGTDDSGANVLTF	TRBD1	TRBJ2-6	.	16	TRBV2
TGCGCCAGCAGGGATACGGGAGCGGCGGGCAATGAGCAGTTCTTC	CASRDTGAAGNEQFF	.	TRBJ2-1	.	15	TRBV10-1
TGTGCCTGGAGTGTGGGAGGGAACAATGAGCAGTTCTTC	CAWSVGGNNEQFF	TRBD2	TRBJ2-1	.	13	TRBV30
TGTGCCAGTAGTCAATCCGGGGCCAACGTCCTGACTTTC	CASSQSGANVLTF	.	TRBJ2-6	once	13	TRBV19
TGTGCCAGCACCTCAGGGGAGTTCTATGAAGCTTTCTTT	CASTSGEFYEAFF	.	TRBJ1-1	.	13	TRBV28
TGTGCCAGCGGGGACTATAGGGGGGCTAACGAGCAGTACTTC	CASGDYRGANEQYF	.	TRBJ2-7	.	14	TRBV2
TGTGCCAGCAGCCCGGGACAGGGATACAATGAGCAGTTCTTC	CASSPGQGYNEQFF	TRBD1	TRBJ2-1	.	14	TRBV11-3
TGTGCCAGTCAATTAGCGGGAGGGACCTACAATGAGCAGTTCTTC	CASQLAGGTYNEQFF	TRBD2	TRBJ2-1	many	15	TRBV2
TGTGCCAGCGGGGAGACCACCGGGGAGCTGTTTTTT	CASGETTGELFF	.	TRBJ2-2	few	12	TRBV28
TGTGCCAGCAGCTTGACAGGTCCCAATCAGCCCCAGCATTTT	CASSLTGPNQPQHF	.	TRBJ1-5	.	14	TRBV7-3
TGTGCCACCAGCAGCCTAACTGGGGAGGGGAGAGAGACCCAGTACTTC	CATSSLTGEGRETQYF	TRBD2	TRBJ2-5	.	16	TRBV15
TGTGCCAGCAGCTTAGCAGGGGGCTTCGGCACAGATACGCAGTATTTT	CASSLAGGFGTDTQYF	TRBD1	TRBJ2-3	.	16	TRBV7-9
TGTGCCAGCAGCGGGACTAGGCGGGAGACCCAGTACTTC	CASSGTRRETQYF	TRBD2	TRBJ2-5	few	13	TRBV11-2
TGTGCCAGCAGTTTAATTTCGCGGGCTTCAACGGGGACCCAGTACTTC	CASSLISRASTGTQYF	.	TRBJ2-5	.	16	TRBV28
TGTGCCTGGAGTTTAGCGGGGGGATCCGAGCAGTACTTC	CAWSLAGGSEQYF	TRBD2	TRBJ2-7	once	13	TRBV30
TGTGCCAGCAGCTTTAGCGGGGGCCCCCGGGAGACCCAGTACTTC	CASSFSGGPRETQYF	TRBD2	TRBJ2-5	.	15	TRBV7-3
TGTGCCAGCAGCGTAGCCCCAACTCCCGGGGAGCTGTTTTTT	CASSVAPTPGELFF	.	TRBJ2-2	once	14	TRBV9
TGTGCCAGCAGCCGTGGACAGGGAACATATGGCTACACCTTC	CASSRGQGTYGYTF	TRBD1	TRBJ1-2	.	14	TRBV6-1
TGTGCCAGCAGCCAAGATCGGGGACTTTCCTCCTACGAGCAGTACTTC	CASSQDRGLSSYEQYF	.	TRBJ2-7	once	16	TRBV4-2
TGCGCCAGCAGCCAGTTCGTGGGGGGGATAGGGTATGGCTACACCTTC	CASSQFVGGIGYGYTF	.	TRBJ1-2	few	16	TRBV4-3
TGTGCCAGCAATCCGGGACAGGGGACTGAAGCTTTCTTT	CASNPGQGTEAFF	TRBD1	TRBJ1-1	.	13	TRBV6-5
TGTGCCAGCACCTCTAGCGGCACGCAAGAGACCCAGTACTTC	CASTSSGTQETQYF	TRBD2	TRBJ2-5	once	14	TRBV28
TGTGCCAGCAGCCTCCGACAGGGATGGGGTGCGGAGCTGTTTTTT	CASSLRQGWGAELFF	TRBD1	TRBJ2-2	.	15	TRBV9
TGCGCCAGCAGCTCCGGACAGGGGACAGATACGCAGTATTTT	CASSSGQGTDTQYF	TRBD1	TRBJ2-3	once	14	TRBV5-1
TGTGCCAGCAGCTCAATGTCTGGGGGGAACCCTGGAAACACCATATATTTT	CASSSMSGGNPGNTIYF	.	TRBJ1-3	.	17	TRBV5-5
TGTGCCAGTAGTATTCCCCGAGGGACAGGGGGGAATCAGCCCCAGCATTTT	CASSIPRGTGGNQPQHF	TRBD1	TRBJ1-5	.	17	TRBV19
TGTGCCAGCAGCTTAAACAGGGGCTCCTACAATGAGCAGTTCTTC	CASSLNRGSYNEQFF	TRBD1	TRBJ2-1	.	15	TRBV7-3
TGTGCCAGCAGTGAAGGCTTCACGAGGACAGGGCTTACCGGGGAGCTGTTTTTT	CASSEGFTRTGLTGELFF	TRBD1	TRBJ2-2	.	18	TRBV6-1
.	CASSVGQGAFF	.	TRBJ1-1	.	11	TRBV6-1
TGTGCCACGGACAGGGCTAATGAAAAACTGTTTTTT	CATDRANEKLFF	TRBD1	TRBJ1-4	.	12	TRBV6-1
TGTGCCAGCAGTGAATACGCAGGGGGCAATCAGCCCCAGCATTTT	CASSEYAGGNQPQHF	.	TRBJ1-5	.	15	TRBV2
TGTGCCAGCAGCCAAGCAGGAGCGGAGGGGAATGAGCAGTTCTTC	CASSQAGAEGNEQFF	.	TRBJ2-1	.	15	TRBV4-2
TGTGCCAGCAGCAAAGGGAACAGCTACACCGGGGAGCTGTTTTTT	CASSKGNSYTGELFF	.	TRBJ2-2	.	15	TRBV21-1
TGTGCCAGCAGCCAAGACAGTCTCGCTGGAAACACCATATATTTT	CASSQDSLAGNTIYF	.	TRBJ1-3	.	15	TRBV7-3